In this sample, the clone carrying this TCR beta chain turned up a few times. Its antigen remains unidentified. Libraries for TCR beta were made by quantitative 5'-RACE with molecular barcodes. TCRdb fed the 5' RACE reads into MiXCR, producing one record per CDR3 protein. The data contain about 90,000 distinct CDR3 sequences, about 9% of them singletons. The data originate from a study of CD8 T cells in ankylosing spondylitis. The study's findings and limits: Among TCR beta sequences, a motif of eight highly homologous variants appeared characteristic of ankylosing spondylitis blood. CD8+ disease-linked clones were present at relatively low frequencies in blood.

This clonotype was sampled from a male donor with ankylosing spondylitis. Sequencing used blood, either unsorted or a sorted T cell fraction (not recorded which).

In DNA form, the CDR3 reads TGTGCCAGCAGTTTATCGAGTCGACGGAATGAGCAGTTCTTC. Amino acid sequence: CASSLSSRRNEQFF. This chain joins TRBV27 and TRBJ2-1; D unresolved. V was cut by 0 bases and J by 7 bases, with 10 bases left in between. Germline V gene data show CDR1 as MNHEY and CDR2 as SMNVEV (reference sequence). The CDR3 covers 14 residues.